This T cell receptor (beta chain) was identified in a study of identical twins. In germline, CDR1 is MNHEY, CDR2 SVGAGI. V was clipped by 0 bases and J by 0 bases, with 9 bases between them. This CDR3 is built from 15 residues. TCRdb reprocessed the 5' RACE reads with MiXCR, giving one entry per CDR3 protein. Here the sample spans 700,000 or so distinct CDR3 sequences, over 8.5% being singletons. These data are also associated with another study on yellow fever vaccine responses in identical twins.

Sequencing was performed on PBMCs. The receptor was isolated from a woman under 30 in good health. V gene TRBV6-5 combines with J gene TRBJ2-7; either TRBD1 or TRBD2 may fit D (6 bases each). In nucleotides, the CDR3 is TGTGCCAGCAGTTACTCAGGGGGGACCTCCTACGAGCAGTACTTC. This codes for CASSYSGGTSYEQYF.